A selection of T cell receptor beta chains follows, all from one sample in a study of T-cell reconstitution after alpha-beta-depleted transplantation in children. TCRdb recomputed calls from the PCR reads with MiXCR, one row per CDR3 protein. The table includes hundreds of thousands of distinct CDR3 sequences, roughly 14% detected once. The sample was PBMCs, taken before TCRalphabeta/CD19-depleted stem cell transplant. The source is a girl aged 2 to 10 with congenital amegakaryocytic thrombocytopenia, due to receive a stem cell transplant. Both conserved end residues are part of each CDR3. D genes are given only for firm matches. Expanded clones are given a class, and other clones once, few, many or no size at all.

cdr3_aa: CAIRRAREQFF; cdr3_nt: TGTGCCATCCGGAGGGCCCGGGAGCAGTTCTTC; v_call: TRBV10-3; j_call: TRBJ2-1; d_call: NA; clone_size: NA
cdr3_aa: CASSEDRGETQYF; cdr3_nt: TGTGCCAGCAGCGAGGACAGGGGCGAGACCCAGTACTTC; v_call: TRBV7-8; j_call: TRBJ2-5; d_call: TRBD1; clone_size: few
cdr3_aa: CATSRDRTSGGYTQYF; cdr3_nt: TGTGCCACCAGCAGAGATCGAACTAGCGGGGGTTATACGCAGTATTTT; v_call: TRBV15; j_call: TRBJ2-3; d_call: TRBD2; clone_size: few
cdr3_aa: CASSTGQGEYEQYF; cdr3_nt: TGCGCCAGCAGCACGGGACAGGGGGAGTACGAGCAGTACTTC; v_call: TRBV5-1; j_call: TRBJ2-7; d_call: TRBD1; clone_size: NA
cdr3_aa: CASSLWRGELFF; cdr3_nt: TGTGCCAGCAGCTTGTGGCGCGGGGAGCTGTTTTTT; v_call: TRBV5-6; j_call: TRBJ2-2; d_call: NA; clone_size: many
cdr3_aa: CSVEPLDRGSANEQFF; cdr3_nt: TGCAGCGTTGAACCACTCGACAGGGGATCGGCCAATGAGCAGTTCTTC; v_call: TRBV29-1; j_call: TRBJ2-1; d_call: TRBD1; clone_size: many
cdr3_aa: CASSLESPQETQYF; cdr3_nt: TGTGCCAGCAGCTTAGAAAGCCCCCAAGAGACCCAGTACTTC; v_call: TRBV7-8; j_call: TRBJ2-5; d_call: NA; clone_size: NA
cdr3_aa: CASSPLSTYEQYF; cdr3_nt: TGTGCCAGCAGCCCACTCTCCACCTACGAGCAGTACTTC; v_call: TRBV7-9; j_call: TRBJ2-7; d_call: NA; clone_size: many
cdr3_aa: CASNSRGNNEQFF; cdr3_nt: TGCGCCAGCAATAGCCGTGGTAACAATGAGCAGTTCTTC; v_call: TRBV5-1; j_call: TRBJ2-1; d_call: NA; clone_size: many
cdr3_aa: CASSLAAQTNNEQFF; cdr3_nt: TGCGCCAGCAGCTTGGCCGCTCAGACAAACAATGAGCAGTTCTTC; v_call: TRBV5-1; j_call: TRBJ2-1; d_call: NA; clone_size: many
cdr3_aa: CASSQDSLAGVREQYF; cdr3_nt: TGTGCCAGCAGCCAGGATTCGCTAGCGGGAGTACGTGAGCAGTACTTC; v_call: TRBV3-1; j_call: TRBJ2-7; d_call: TRBD2; clone_size: many
cdr3_aa: CSAPPGLLDETQYF; cdr3_nt: TGCAGTGCGCCTCCGGGACTACTTGATGAGACCCAGTACTTC; v_call: TRBV20-1; j_call: TRBJ2-5; d_call: TRBD2; clone_size: many
cdr3_aa: CSAGVPGPYYNEQFF; cdr3_nt: TGCAGTGCTGGAGTACCGGGACCCTATTACAATGAGCAGTTCTTC; v_call: TRBV20-1; j_call: TRBJ2-1; d_call: NA; clone_size: many
cdr3_aa: CSAGAGGPTEQFF; cdr3_nt: TGCAGTGCAGGAGCGGGAGGGCCGACTGAGCAGTTCTTC; v_call: TRBV20-1; j_call: TRBJ2-1; d_call: TRBD2; clone_size: many
cdr3_aa: CSVVAGVSTDTQYF; cdr3_nt: TGCAGCGTTGTCGCAGGGGTGAGCACAGATACGCAGTATTTT; v_call: TRBV29-1; j_call: TRBJ2-3; d_call: NA; clone_size: once
cdr3_aa: CATSGDGRGPDTQYF; cdr3_nt: TGTGCCACCAGCGGGGACGGGAGAGGTCCAGATACGCAGTATTTT; v_call: TRBV15; j_call: TRBJ2-3; d_call: NA; clone_size: many
cdr3_aa: CSALRGSSGNTIYF; cdr3_nt: TGCAGTGCCTTACGGGGTAGCTCTGGAAACACCATATATTTT; v_call: TRBV20-1; j_call: TRBJ1-3; d_call: NA; clone_size: many
cdr3_aa: CASWGTGPYNEQFF; cdr3_nt: TGTGCCAGCTGGGGGACAGGGCCCTACAATGAGCAGTTCTTC; v_call: TRBV28; j_call: TRBJ2-1; d_call: TRBD1; clone_size: few
cdr3_aa: CASSFYSSTDTQYF; cdr3_nt: TGCGCCAGCAGCTTTTACAGTAGCACAGATACGCAGTATTTT; v_call: TRBV5-1; j_call: TRBJ2-3; d_call: NA; clone_size: many
cdr3_aa: CASSFMGRNTEAFF; cdr3_nt: TGTGCCAGCAGCTTTATGGGCAGGAACACTGAAGCTTTCTTT; v_call: TRBV7-9; j_call: TRBJ1-1; d_call: NA; clone_size: once
cdr3_aa: CSVETLRTGSYEQYF; cdr3_nt: TGCAGCGTTGAAACTCTCAGGACAGGGTCATACGAGCAGTACTTC; v_call: TRBV29-1; j_call: TRBJ2-7; d_call: TRBD1; clone_size: many
cdr3_aa: CASSFTSGTTYEQYF; cdr3_nt: TGTGCCAGCAGTTTTACCAGCGGGACTACCTACGAGCAGTACTTC; v_call: TRBV27; j_call: TRBJ2-7; d_call: TRBD2; clone_size: many
cdr3_aa: CASKDVSGGAYEQYF; cdr3_nt: TGTGCCAGCAAGGATGTGAGCGGGGGAGCCTACGAGCAGTACTTC; v_call: TRBV27; j_call: TRBJ2-7; d_call: TRBD2; clone_size: NA
cdr3_aa: CASSKIGETQYF; cdr3_nt: TGTGCCAGCAGTAAAATCGGAGAGACCCAGTACTTC; v_call: TRBV12-3/TRBV12-4; j_call: TRBJ2-5; d_call: NA; clone_size: NA
cdr3_aa: CSSSSSSTDTQYF; cdr3_nt: TGTTCCAGCAGCTCCTCATCCACAGATACGCAGTATTTT; v_call: TRBV7-9; j_call: TRBJ2-3; d_call: NA; clone_size: NA
cdr3_aa: CASSQDLGDTQYF; cdr3_nt: TGTGCCAGCAGCCAAGATCTAGGGGATACGCAGTATTTT; v_call: TRBV14; j_call: TRBJ2-3; d_call: NA; clone_size: many
cdr3_aa: CASSLATTGVAFF; cdr3_nt: TGTGCCAGCAGCTTGGCCACCACAGGGGTTGCCTTCTTC; v_call: TRBV5-6; j_call: TRBJ2-1; d_call: TRBD1; clone_size: NA
cdr3_aa: CASSGGGDYGYTF; cdr3_nt: TGCGCCAGCAGCGGGGGAGGCGACTATGGCTACACCTTC; v_call: TRBV5-1; j_call: TRBJ1-2; d_call: NA; clone_size: many
cdr3_aa: CSVRTSTGGTYEQYF; cdr3_nt: TGCAGCGTCCGAACCAGCACAGGGGGCACCTACGAGCAGTACTTC; v_call: TRBV29-1; j_call: TRBJ2-7; d_call: TRBD1; clone_size: NA